The clone carrying this TCR beta chain was counted between two and nine times. Its antigen is currently unknown. Regarding time point: week 11, during vaccination. The investigators gave 300 ug of mutant IDH1 20-mer peptide in each vaccine dose, together with topical imiquimod. Using immunoSEQ multiplex PCR, the repertoire was profiled, and TCRdb retains in-frame clones only, with some absent. The sample gives roughly 120,000 clones, around 77% of which show up once; 5.5% is in the top ten. The data derive from a study of a mutant IDH1 vaccine in newly diagnosed glioma. This TCR was recovered from a man aged 40-50 years with glioma. Material: PBMCs, obtained from a glioma patient whose treatment included an IDH1 peptide vaccine.

For the CDR3, the DNA is TGTGCCATCGGACTAGCTTTAAACTACGAGCAGTACTTC. This codes for CAIGLALNYEQYF. V usage is TRBV10-3 and J usage is TRBJ2-7; 8 bases align to TRBD2. The length of the CDR3 is 13 residues. Germline V lookup: CDR1 ENHRY, CDR2 SYGVKD. J was trimmed by 3 bases and V by 8 bases; bases with no gene match: 6.